A single sample is the source of the 20 T cell receptor beta chains below, sequenced in a study of a mutant IDH1 vaccine in newly diagnosed glioma. Antigen specificity for these receptors is unknown. Data came from immunoSEQ multiplex PCR; TCRdb stores just in-frame clones and leaves some out. The sample has around 66,000 clones, roughly 80% seen once; the top ten hold around 5.7%. As to time point: week 11, during vaccination. Each dose of the vaccine consisted of 300 ug of mutant IDH1 20-mer peptide, with topical imiquimod. The sequencing used PBMCs, collected from a glioma patient whose treatment included an IDH1 peptide vaccine. The receptors were gathered from a man aged 50-60 years with glioma.

As to this clone: Since the CDR3 does not end with the conserved phenylalanine or tryptophan, this likely comes from a read error. Because the CDR3's place on the DNA is in doubt, the DNA is left out and the CDR3 is given as listed by TCRdb. The chain is built from TRBV5-1 and TRBJ2-7; TRBD1, the table's D call, was not compared with the DNA. The CDR3 totals 13 residues, both ends included. CDR1 and CDR2 (germline): SGHRS, YFSETQ. The CDR3 is CASSLEGRGLHSL.

This chain uses TRBV5-1 with TRBJ2-7, with 10 bases fitting TRBD1. Per the germline V gene, CDR1 is SGHRS and CDR2 is YFSETQ. J lost 3 bases, V lost 0 bases, and 3 bases had no gene match. The CDR3 is made up of 15 amino acids. The CDR3 coding sequence is TGCGCCAGCAGCTTGGTGACAGGGGGCCTCTACGAGCAGTACTTC. Translating it yields CASSLVTGGLYEQYF.

The genes are TRBV4-1 and TRBJ1-2; D remains unclear. The V gene lost 0 bases and the J gene lost 4 bases, with 6 bases spanning the gap. The CDR3 is 13 amino acids. CDR1 and CDR2 (germline): MGHRA, YSYEKL. This chain's CDR3 is CASSQDLGYGYTF. The CDR3 DNA is TGCGCCAGCAGCCAAGACCTTGGCTATGGCTACACCTTC.

This rearrangement joins TRBV19 to TRBJ2-7; 8 positions agree with TRBD2. Germline CDR1 and CDR2: LNHDA and SQIVND (reference sequence). The CDR3 has 15 amino acids. Trimming took 8 bases from V and 7 from J; bases not matched to a gene: 16. In DNA form, the CDR3 reads TGTGCCAGTGCGGTAGCGGGGACTCGAGATTTTGAGCAGTACTTC. Translated, it gives CASAVAGTRDFEQYF.

This rearrangement joins TRBV18 to TRBJ2-3, with D unclear. The CDR3 spans 15 residues. CDR1 is KGHSH, CDR2 LQKENI, per germline. The V and J ends lost 6 bases and 0 bases respectively, with 13 bases between them. CDR3 region: CASSPKQTSTDTQYF. The CDR3, as DNA: TGTGCCAGCTCCCCCAAGCAGACTAGCACAGATACGCAGTATTTT.

The sample holds one count of this clone. The chain employs TRBV28 and TRBJ1-5; weak D call: TRBD1 (6 bases). Germline-derived CDR1 and CDR2 are MDHEN and SYDVKM. The V end was cut by 8 bases, the J end by 6 bases, with 20 bases between. This CDR3 region has 15 residues. The CDR3 DNA follows: TGTGCCAGCGGTGGACAGTTCCAATCGCGTCAGCCCCAGCATTTT. Protein product: CASGGQFQSRQPQHF.

V and J are TRBV4-3 and TRBJ1-2; 7 bases align to TRBD1. The CDR3 consists of 13 residues. V gave up 4 bases and J gave up 4 bases; unmatched junction bases: 3. In germline, CDR1 is LGHNA, CDR2 YSLEER. In nucleotides, the CDR3 is TGCGCCAGCAGCCCCGGGACAGCCTATGGCTACACCTTC. Its protein product is CASSPGTAYGYTF.

The genes are TRBV4-1 and TRBJ1-2; 10 bases agree with TRBD1. From germline, CDR1 is MGHRA and CDR2 YSYEKL. After removal of 4 bases from V and 6 bases from J, the junction contained 5 bases not matched to a gene. CDR3 length equals 14 residues. CDR3 sequence reads: CASSLSDRGDGYTF. CDR3 DNA sequence: TGCGCCAGCAGCCTTTCGGACAGGGGGGATGGCTACACCTTC.

The chain joins TRBV19 to TRBJ1-3, with no clear D. CDR1 is LNHDA and CDR2 is SQIVND in the germline V gene (reference sequence). This CDR3 region has 16 residues. V was trimmed by 2 bases and J by 0 bases, leaving 11 bases between them. The DNA of the CDR3 is TGTGCCAGTAGTATAAACAGCTTAAGCTCTGGAAACACCATATATTTT. This encodes CASSINSLSSGNTIYF. Complete variable domain (other parts from reference TRBV19 and TRBJ1-3): DGGITQSPKYLFRKEGQNVTLSCEQNLNHDAMYWYRQDPGQGLRLIYYSQIVNDFQKGDIAEGYSVSREKKESFPLTVTSAQKNPTAFYLCASSINSLSSGNTIYFGEGSWLTVV.

The CDR3 protein is CASSLQREAFF. CDR3 in DNA: TGTGCCAGCAGCCTCCAGAGAGAAGCTTTCTTT. The chain uses TRBV7-9 and TRBJ1-1; D call uncertain. CDR1 and CDR2 (germline): SEHNR, FQNEAQ (reference sequence). Trimming removed 5 bases from V and 8 bases from J, with 9 bases in between. CDR3 length: 11 residues.

This CDR3 is CASSSTGNTEAFF. The CDR3 nucleotides read TGTGCCAGCAGCTCAACAGGGAACACTGAAGCTTTCTTT. The J gene is TRBJ1-1, the V gene TRBV7-3, with a weak D call TRBD1 (5 bases). Germline V gene data show CDR1 as SGHTA and CDR2 as FQGTGA. CDR3 size: 13 residues. Trimming cost V 4 bases and J 1 base, with 7 bases left between them.

The chain carries TRBV11-3 and TRBJ1-2, with TRBD1 as a possible D gene (5 bases). CDR3 length: 15 amino acids. Germline CDR1 reads SGHNT; CDR2 reads YENEEA. V dropped 2 bases and J dropped 5 bases, with 15 bases sitting between them. CDR3 DNA sequence: TGTGCCAGCAGCTTATCCCTCGGGACGGAGTATGGCTACACCTTC. Protein product: CASSLSLGTEYGYTF.

The genes are TRBV5-6 and TRBJ1-5, with TRBD1 as a possible D gene (6 bases). The length of the CDR3 is 15 residues. The ends were cut back, 2 bases at V and 6 bases at J, with 15 bases in the middle. CDR1 SGHDT and CDR2 YYEEEE come from the germline V gene. The CDR3: CASSFGGALSQPQHF. CDR3 nucleotide sequence: TGTGCCAGCAGCTTTGGGGGGGCGCTGAGTCAGCCCCAGCATTTT. The full variable domain, completed using reference TRBV5-6 and TRBJ1-5, is DAGVTQSPTHLIKTRGQQVTLRCSPKSGHDTVSWYQQALGQGPQFIFQYYEEEERQRGNFPDRFSGHQFPNYSSELNVNALLLGDSALYLCASSFGGALSQPQHFGDGTRLSIL.

The chain's CDR3 is CASSPSRNEQYF. CDR3 nucleotides: TGTGCCAGCAGCCCATCTAGGAACGAGCAGTACTTC. J is TRBJ2-7 and V is TRBV7-2; D call uncertain. The germline V and J ends were trimmed by 5 bases and 5 bases, with 10 bases remaining between them. The CDR3 extends over 12 amino acids. CDR1 is SGHTA and CDR2 is FQGNSA in the germline V gene.

This rearrangement joins TRBV7-9 to TRBJ1-2; D remains unclear. The CDR3 spans 13 residues. Germline values: CDR1 SEHNR, CDR2 FQNEAQ (reference sequence). Trimming took off 1 base at V and 8 bases at J, with 11 bases between the two ends. CDR3 loop: CASSLGEGGGYTF. CDR3 coding DNA: TGTGCCAGCAGCTTAGGGGAGGGAGGAGGCTACACCTTC.

The CDR3 loop reads CASSSQGNGYTF. The DNA for the CDR3 is TGTGCCAGTAGCTCACAGGGGAACGGCTACACCTTC. The chain links TRBV19 to TRBJ1-2; 7 nucleotides agree with TRBD1. V was pared by 6 bases and J by 8 bases, with 6 bases of the junction left unmatched. The CDR3 spans 12 residues. CDR1 is LNHDA, CDR2 SQIVND, per germline (reference sequence).

A remark on this clone: At one of its ends the junction is not consistent with the germline gene, which may arise from a read error. The chain recombines TRBV7-9 with TRBJ2-2; D is unclear. Germline assignment: CDR1 SEHNR and CDR2 FQNEAQ (reference sequence). The CDR3 extends over 13 amino acids. The CDR3 reads CASSLVRTEELFF. In DNA, the CDR3 is TGTGCCAGCAGCTTAGTCAGGACCGAGGAGCTGTTTTTT. The full variable domain, its missing parts supplied by reference TRBV7-9 and TRBJ2-2, is DTGVSQNPRHKITKRGQNVTFRCDPISEHNRLYWYRQTLGQGPEFLTYFQNEAQLEKSRLLSDRFSAERPKGSFSTLEIQRTEQGDSAMYLCASSLVRTEELFFGEGSRLTVL.

The genes are TRBV7-3 and TRBJ2-3; either TRBD1 or TRBD2 may fit D (5 bases each). Trimming shortened V by 1 base and J by 8 bases, and 13 bases separated the two germline ends. The CDR3 length is 14 residues. Germline values: CDR1 SGHTA, CDR2 FQGTGA. The CDR3 DNA reads as TGTGCCAGCAGCTTAAGTCCCAATGGGGGTACGCAGTATTTT. As protein: CASSLSPNGGTQYF. The full variable domain, its missing parts supplied by reference TRBV7-3 and TRBJ2-3, is GAGVSQTPSNKVTEKGKYVELRCDPISGHTALYWYRQSLGQGPEFLIYFQGTGAADDSGLPNDRFFAVRPEGSVSTLKIQRTERGDSAVYLCASSLSPNGGTQYFGPGTRLTVL.

The chain uses TRBV5-6 and TRBJ2-3; no definite D call. The V end lost 4 bases, the J end lost 6 bases, and 6 bases lay between the germline ends. The CDR3 is 11 amino acids. In germline, CDR1 is SGHDT, CDR2 YYEEEE. This CDR3 is CASSSGDTQYF. The CDR3 DNA reads as TGTGCCAGCAGCAGTGGGGATACGCAGTATTTT.

The chain employs TRBV23-1 and TRBJ2-7, with D uncertain. TRBV23-1 belongs to the ORF category, with a function that is uncertain. There are 9 residues in the CDR3. Between the trimmed V and J ends, which lost 6 bases and 9 bases, there was a span of 6 bases. CDR3 coding DNA: TGCGCCAGCAGGCACGGGCAGTACTTC. The encoded protein is CASRHGQYF.